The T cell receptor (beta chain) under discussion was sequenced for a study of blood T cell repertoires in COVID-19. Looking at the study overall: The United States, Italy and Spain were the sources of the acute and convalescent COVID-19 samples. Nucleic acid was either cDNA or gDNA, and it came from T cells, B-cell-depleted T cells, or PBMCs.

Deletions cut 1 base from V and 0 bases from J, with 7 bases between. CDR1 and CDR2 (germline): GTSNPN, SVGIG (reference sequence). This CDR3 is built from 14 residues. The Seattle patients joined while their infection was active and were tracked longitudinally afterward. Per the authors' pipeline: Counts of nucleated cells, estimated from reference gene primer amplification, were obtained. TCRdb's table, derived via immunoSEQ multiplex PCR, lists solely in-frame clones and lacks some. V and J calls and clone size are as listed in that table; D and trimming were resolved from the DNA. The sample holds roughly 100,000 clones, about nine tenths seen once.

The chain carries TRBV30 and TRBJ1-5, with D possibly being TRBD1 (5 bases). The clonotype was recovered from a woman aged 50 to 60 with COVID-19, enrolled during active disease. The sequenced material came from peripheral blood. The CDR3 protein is CAWSGTHSNQPQHF. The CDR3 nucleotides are TGTGCCTGGAGTGGGACACATAGCAATCAGCCCCAGCATTTT.